The 31 T cell receptor beta chains presented below share a single source sample, sequenced in a study of CD8+CD57+ T cells in acquired aplastic anemia. Genomic DNA, the template, was used for profiling of the TCR beta VDJ and CDR3. TCRdb re-analysed the reads in MiXCR, keeping a single row per CDR3 protein. The data hold 150,000 to 200,000 distinct CDR3 sequences, with less than 60% observed a single time. It was patients with CD8+CD57+ cell expansion by flow cytometry who were chosen for sequencing. The sequencing input was sorted CD4+, CD8+, or CD8+CD57+ T cells (not recorded which) from PBMCs. Every receptor here comes from a human donor with aplastic anemia.

As to this clonotype: This clone may be a read error of a much larger clone one base away. This chain connects TRBV6-1 to TRBJ2-7; 11 bases are shared with TRBD2. The J segment lost 7 bases and the V segment lost 6 bases, leaving 11 bases of the junction unmatched. This CDR3 is built from 15 residues. In germline, CDR1 is MNHNS, CDR2 SASEGT. CDR3 bases: TGTGCCAGCAGCGTTAGCGGGAGGGCCAACAATGAGCAGTACTTC. Encoded protein: CASSVSGRANNEQYF.

Here the CDR3 reads CASRESPYEQYF. The CDR3 DNA reads as TGTGCCAGCAGGGAGTCCCCCTACGAGCAGTACTTC. The chain employs TRBV7-9 and TRBJ2-7; D gene uncertain. Germline CDR1 is SEHNR and CDR2 is FQNEAQ (reference sequence). The ends were cut back, 6 bases at V and 2 bases at J, with 8 bases in the middle. This CDR3 comprises 12 residues.

This clonotype has just a few counts. V is TRBV20-1 and J is TRBJ1-3; D may be TRBD1 (5 bases). V gave up 3 bases and J gave up 1 base, with 10 bases separating them. This CDR3 is 14 amino acids long. The germline gives CDR1 DFQATT, CDR2 SNEGSKA (reference sequence). CDR3 protein: CSASVRGSGNTIYF. The CDR3 nucleotides are TGCAGTGCTAGCGTCCGGGGGTCTGGAAACACCATATATTTT.

Notes on this clonotype: The conserved closing phenylalanine or tryptophan is absent in this CDR3, likely reflecting a read error. Because the CDR3's place on the DNA is in doubt, the DNA is left out and the CDR3 is given as listed by TCRdb. The chain recombines TRBV7-2 with TRBJ2-6; TRBD2, the table's D call, lacks a check against the DNA. Germline CDR1 reads SGHTA; CDR2 reads FQGNSA. Counting both end residues, the CDR3 totals 8 amino acids. The CDR3 protein is CASSPSRQ.

This clonotype was seen many times. V gene TRBV19 combines with J gene TRBJ2-5, with a possible D match to TRBD1 (7 bases). The CDR3 contains 18 residues. CDR1 is LNHDA and CDR2 is SQIVND in the germline V gene (reference sequence). V lost 0 bases and J 5 bases, leaving 22 bases between the germline ends. The CDR3 DNA follows: TGTGCCAGTAGTATAGACCCGGGGACTTCGACAGGGAGGGAGACCCAGTACTTC. Amino acids: CASSIDPGTSTGRETQYF.

This clonotype was found once. This sequence joins TRBV15 and TRBJ1-1; tentative D call: TRBD1 (6 bases). The germline V gene has CDR1 LNHNV and CDR2 YYDKDF (reference sequence). Trimming left V 3 bases short and J 3 bases short, with 20 bases between. The CDR3 extends over 17 amino acids. CDR3 protein: CATSRNRELAIHTEAFF. The DNA of the CDR3 is TGTGCCACCAGCAGGAACAGGGAGTTGGCTATTCACACTGAAGCTTTCTTT.

A few counts support this clonotype. The chain employs TRBV7-8 and TRBJ2-5, with D perhaps assigned TRBD1 or TRBD2 (5 bases each). This CDR3 spans 11 amino acids. Trimming stripped 6 bases from V and 11 bases from J, with 13 bases between. Germline V gives CDR1 SGHVS, CDR2 FQNEAQ. The CDR3 DNA is TGTGCCAGCAGACGGGACGTTACGCAGTACTTC. Translation: CASRRDVTQYF.

This clonotype was recorded at least ten times. J is TRBJ1-5 and V is TRBV2; D gene uncertain. Between the trimmed V and J ends, which lost 11 bases and 1 base, there was a span of 12 bases. Germline assignment: CDR1 SNHLY and CDR2 FYNNEI. This CDR3 comprises 13 residues. The CDR3 DNA follows: TGTGCCGGAGGCTGGCAGAGCAATCAGCCCCAGCATTTT. Residues: CAGGWQSNQPQHF.

This clonotype was counted ten times or more. The chain employs TRBV15 and TRBJ2-4; the D is unclear. V was clipped by 0 bases and J by 2 bases, with 8 bases between them. The CDR3 has 15 amino acids. CDR1 is LNHNV and CDR2 is YYDKDF in the germline V gene (reference sequence). In nucleotides, the CDR3 is TGTGCCACCAGCAGAGATCCGGGCACCAAAAACATTCAGTACTTC. This sequence encodes CATSRDPGTKNIQYF.

This clonotype was detected once. This chain links TRBV9 with TRBJ2-1, with D possibly being TRBD1 (6 bases). V was pared by 5 bases and J by 0 bases, with 15 bases between. Per the germline V gene, CDR1 is SGDLS and CDR2 is YYNGEE. CDR3 length: 16 amino acids. The CDR3 nucleotides read TGTGCCAGCAGTAGTTCAGGGGATTCCTCCTACAATGAGCAGTTCTTC. Translating gives CASSSSGDSSYNEQFF. The full variable domain, with the rest looked up from reference TRBV9 and TRBJ2-1, is DSGVTQTPKHLITATGQRVTLRCSPRSGDLSVYWYQQSLDQGLQFLIQYYNGEERAKGNILERFSAQQFPDLHSELNLSSLELGDSALYFCASSSSGDSSYNEQFFGPGTRLTVL.

The chain links TRBV19 to TRBJ2-7; either TRBD1 or TRBD2 may fit D (6 bases each). Trimming left V 2 bases short and J 4 bases short, with 12 bases between. The CDR3 spans 14 residues. Germline CDR1 reads LNHDA; CDR2 reads SQIVND (reference sequence). CDR3 DNA sequence: TGTGCCAGTAGTATAAACCCGGGGGCTTACGAGCAGTACTTC. Translation gives CASSINPGAYEQYF.

A remark on this clonotype: Since no conserved phenylalanine or tryptophan closes the CDR3, a read error is the likely cause. CDR3 bases: TGCAGTGCCCTGGCACTGGGGCGTTTGGGCTATGGCTACACCTCC. This sequence encodes CSALALGRLGYGYTS. The genes are TRBV20-1 and TRBJ1-2; D is possibly TRBD1 (5 bases). The germline V and J ends were trimmed by 6 bases and 4 bases, with 21 bases remaining between them. CDR1 and CDR2 from the germline V gene are DFQATT and SNEGSKA (reference sequence). The CDR3 is 15 amino acids.

This clonotype showed up many times. The V and J genes are TRBV6-1 and TRBJ2-1; no clear D. CDR1 is MNHNS, CDR2 SASEGT, per germline. The CDR3 totals 15 residues. Deletions cut 2 bases from V and 6 bases from J, with 14 bases between. This CDR3 reads CASSEILGFTNEQFF. In DNA, the CDR3 is TGTGCCAGCAGTGAAATCTTAGGTTTCACCAATGAGCAGTTCTTC.

The chain has TRBV7-9 and TRBJ2-5; D ambiguous. The CDR3 has 15 amino acids. V was cut by 2 bases and J by 4 bases, with 14 bases left in between. CDR1 and CDR2 (germline): SEHNR, FQNEAQ (reference sequence). In nucleotides, the CDR3 is TGTGCCAGCAGCTTAATGCCCAGCTCTCCAGAGACCCAGTACTTC. Encoded protein: CASSLMPSSPETQYF.

The chain combines TRBV24-1 with TRBJ2-3; 10 bases agree with TRBD1. After removal of 7 bases from V and 1 base from J, the junction contained 1 base not matched to a gene. The CDR3 is made up of 14 amino acids. The germline V gene has CDR1 KGHDR and CDR2 SFDVKD. The chain's CDR3 is CATRGTGGTDTQYF. DNA for the CDR3: TGTGCCACCAGGGGGACAGGGGGCACAGATACGCAGTATTTT.

The V gene is TRBV19, the J gene TRBJ1-2; TRBD1 might be the D (5 bases). This CDR3 has 15 residues. Trimming removed 2 bases at V and 0 bases at J, with 10 bases between. Germline V gene lookup returns CDR1 LNHDA and CDR2 SQIVND (reference sequence). The CDR3 DNA reads TGTGCCAGTAGTATACCTGGGACGGCTAACTATGGCTACACCTTC. Translation: CASSIPGTANYGYTF.

There are a few counts of this clonotype. The chain recombines TRBV2 with TRBJ1-1, with TRBD1 as a possible D gene (6 bases). The germline CDR1 and CDR2 sequences are SNHLY and FYNNEI. V lost 6 bases and J 4 bases, leaving 9 bases between the germline ends. The CDR3 has 12 amino acids. The CDR3, as DNA: TGTGCCAGCAGGACAGGACTCACTGAAGCTTTCTTT. It encodes CASRTGLTEAFF.

DNA for the CDR3: TGTGCCAGCAGTGAAGGGACGTACGGGGAGACCCAGTACTTC. Translated: CASSEGTYGETQYF. V gene TRBV6-1 combines with J gene TRBJ2-5, with D unclear. CDR1 and CDR2 from the germline V gene are MNHNS and SASEGT. This CDR3 region has 14 residues. V lost 1 base and J lost 5, with 11 bases in between.

The chain couples TRBV7-9 to TRBJ1-4, with a tentative D call TRBD1 (5 bases). Trimming pared 5 bases from V and 8 bases from J, leaving 18 bases between. There are 15 residues in the CDR3. CDR1 is SEHNR and CDR2 is FQNEAQ in the germline V gene (reference sequence). CDR3: CASSEYRLGGEKLFF. For the CDR3, the DNA is TGTGCCAGCAGCGAGTACAGGTTGGGGGGGGAAAAACTGTTTTTT.

This clonotype was found many times. The chain employs TRBV3-1 and TRBJ2-7; 11 bases line up with TRBD1. V gave up 2 bases and J gave up 7 bases; unmatched junction bases: 4. Looked up from germline, CDR1 is LGHDT and CDR2 is YNNKEL (reference sequence). The CDR3 is made up of 14 amino acids. CDR3 sequence reads: CASSQWTGGGEQYF. The CDR3 DNA sequence: TGTGCCAGCAGCCAATGGACAGGGGGCGGTGAGCAGTACTTC.

On this clonotype itself: This CDR3 fails to terminate in the conserved phenylalanine or tryptophan, so it likely reflects a read error. This chain connects TRBV9 to TRBJ2-7; possibly TRBD2 for D (5 bases). Germline-derived CDR1 and CDR2 are SGDLS and YYNGEE. The CDR3 extends over 14 amino acids. CDR3 nucleotide sequence: TGCGCCAGCAGCTCAGGCTTGGAGGACTACGAGCAGTACCTC. It is translated as CASSSGLEDYEQYL.

Concerning this clonotype: One end of the junction fails to match germline, which may point to a read error. J is TRBJ2-7 and V is TRBV20-1; a possible D gene is TRBD1 (5 bases). This CDR3 has 14 amino acids. Germline values: CDR1 DFQATT, CDR2 SNEGSKA (reference sequence). The CDR3 region has the DNA TGTAGTGTCGTAGCCCAGGGAATCTGCCACGAGCAGTACTTC. Residues: CSVVAQGICHEQYF.

This clonotype was counted ten times or more. V gene TRBV29-1 combines with J gene TRBJ2-7, with a possible D match to TRBD2 (5 bases). Trimming cost V 7 bases and J 2 bases, with 15 bases left between them. The CDR3 covers 13 residues. Germline V gene sequence: CDR1 SQVTM, CDR2 ANQGSEA. CDR3: CSAAGIGTYEQYF. DNA of the CDR3: TGCAGCGCTGCCGGGATTGGGACCTACGAGCAGTACTTC.

This clonotype was observed many times. V is TRBV6-1 and J is TRBJ1-5; no reliable D call. Germline assignment: CDR1 MNHNS and CDR2 SASEGT. The CDR3 is made up of 15 amino acids. With 6 bases removed from V and 0 bases from J, the gap between germline ends came to 12 bases. The CDR3 sequence: CASRIRVYSNQPQHF. DNA for the CDR3: TGTGCCAGCAGGATCCGGGTCTATAGCAATCAGCCCCAGCATTTT.

V and J are TRBV19 and TRBJ1-2, with D unresolved. From germline, CDR1 is LNHDA and CDR2 SQIVND (reference sequence). The V end lost 6 bases, the J end lost 8 bases, and 19 bases lay between the germline ends. The CDR3 extends over 14 amino acids. CDR3 DNA: TGTGCCAGTAGGATGCCAAGGGATTTGGGAGGCTACACCTTC. Translating it yields CASRMPRDLGGYTF.

This rearrangement joins TRBV30 to TRBJ1-1, with D possibly being TRBD1 (5 bases). Trimming removed 0 bases from V and 4 bases from J, with 12 bases in between. CDR3 length: 14 residues. From germline, CDR1 is GTSNPN and CDR2 SVGIG (reference sequence). The CDR3 coding sequence is TGTGCCTGGAGTGTGGGGCAGGGAGGCACTGAAGCTTTCTTT. Translating gives CAWSVGQGGTEAFF.

Ten or more counts support this clonotype. The chain links TRBV2 to TRBJ1-5; D is unclear. V gave up 0 bases and J gave up 0 bases, with 24 bases separating them. CDR1 is SNHLY and CDR2 is FYNNEI in the germline V gene. This CDR3 is 21 amino acids long. CDR3 sequence: CASSEAARSAGPFYSNQPQHF. The CDR3 region has the DNA TGTGCCAGCAGTGAAGCGGCCAGGTCCGCCGGCCCTTTTTATAGCAATCAGCCCCAGCATTTT. The whole variable domain, filled in from reference TRBV2 and TRBJ1-5, reads EPEVTQTPSHQVTQMGQEVILRCVPISNHLYFYWYRQILGQKVEFLVSFYNNEISEKSEIFDDQFSVERPDGSNFTLKIRSTKLEDSAMYFCASSEAARSAGPFYSNQPQHFGDGTRLSIL.

The genes are TRBV10-3 and TRBJ2-7; D not resolved. The CDR3 has 12 amino acids. The V gene's germline CDR1 is ENHRY and CDR2 SYGVKD. V was trimmed by 2 bases and J by 5 bases, leaving 7 bases between them. The CDR3 spells CAISEGVNEQYF. The CDR3 DNA reads as TGTGCCATCAGTGAGGGGGTAAACGAGCAGTACTTC.

Details on this clonotype: This is likely a read error, given that the CDR3 carries no conserved phenylalanine or tryptophan at its end. The chain recombines TRBV15 with TRBJ2-5, with D unclear. This CDR3 spans 11 amino acids. Germline loops: CDR1 LNHNV, CDR2 YYDKDF (reference sequence). The DNA of the CDR3 is TGTGCCACCGGCAGAGAGGAGACCCAGTACTCC. Protein sequence: CATGREETQYS.

The chain links TRBV5-6 to TRBJ1-5; weak D call: TRBD1 (5 bases). The germline V gene has CDR1 SGHDT and CDR2 YYEEEE. The CDR3 loop spans 16 amino acids. Trimming pared 0 bases from V and 4 bases from J, leaving 14 bases between. As DNA, the CDR3 is TGTGCCAGCAGCTTGGCCGGCTTGGGGGAGAATCAGCCCCAGCATTTT. Translated, it gives CASSLAGLGENQPQHF.

J is TRBJ2-7 and V is TRBV7-8, with a weak D call TRBD1 (6 bases). Trimming shortened V by 6 bases and J by 3 bases, and 12 bases separated the two germline ends. This CDR3 is 13 amino acids long. Germline lookup yields CDR1 SGHVS and CDR2 FQNEAQ. The CDR3 nucleotides are TGTGCCAGCAGTTGGGGGCGGTACTACGAGCAGTACTTC. Protein: CASSWGRYYEQYF.